These 23 T cell receptor beta chains share one sample of origin, sequenced in a study of blood T cell repertoires in COVID-19. The method was immunoSEQ multiplex PCR; TCRdb's version includes in-frame clones alone and lacks a portion of them. The sample includes more than 300,000 clones, 70% to 90% of them seen just once. The sample comprised PBMCs or T cells enriched from blood (not recorded which). These TCRs come from a woman aged 25 to 39 who had recovered from COVID-19.

The table lists this clone with a count of one. The genes are TRBV6-5 and TRBJ1-4; tentatively, D is TRBD1 (5 bases). Looked up from germline, CDR1 is MNHEY and CDR2 is SVGAGI. Between the trimmed V and J ends, which lost 6 bases and 3 bases, there was a span of 8 bases. The CDR3 consists of 13 residues. The CDR3 bases are TGTGCCAGCAGACGGGGGGCTAATGAAAAACTGTTTTTT. As protein: CASRRGANEKLFF.

The chain is built from TRBV9 and TRBJ1-1; D is ambiguous. Germline-derived CDR1 and CDR2 are SGDLS and YYNGEE. The CDR3 totals 13 residues. The V end was cut by 7 bases, the J end by 1 base, with 11 bases between. The CDR3 nucleotides are TGTGCCAGCTCTAACAGCCCGAACACTGAAGCTTTCTTT. This codes for CASSNSPNTEAFF. Filled out from reference TRBV9 and TRBJ1-1, the complete variable domain reads DSGVTQTPKHLITATGQRVTLRCSPRSGDLSVYWYQQSLDQGLQFLIQYYNGEERAKGNILERFSAQQFPDLHSELNLSSLELGDSALYFCASSNSPNTEAFFGQGTRLTVV.

This chain uses TRBV6-1 with TRBJ1-2, with D possibly TRBD1 on 6 matching bases. The CDR3 runs 15 residues. Germline-derived CDR1 and CDR2 are MNHNS and SASEGT. Trimming shortened V by 0 bases and J by 4 bases, and 12 bases separated the two germline ends. CDR3: CASSEARTATYGYTF. For the CDR3, the DNA is TGTGCCAGCAGTGAAGCCCGGACAGCAACCTATGGCTACACCTTC.

This clone occurred once. This chain uses TRBV9 with TRBJ2-7; possibly TRBD1 for D (5 bases). This CDR3 has 15 amino acids. Trimming cost V 0 bases and J 5 bases, with 15 bases left between them. The V gene's germline CDR1 is SGDLS and CDR2 YYNGEE. The CDR3 DNA sequence: TGTGCCAGCAGCGTAGGGTCAGGGAACTTCCACGAGCAGTACTTC. This codes for CASSVGSGNFHEQYF.

The rearrangement uses TRBV4-1 and TRBJ2-1; maybe TRBD1 (5 bases). The germline V and J ends were trimmed by 3 bases and 12 bases, with 15 bases remaining between them. This CDR3 has 13 residues. Germline values: CDR1 MGHRA, CDR2 YSYEKL. The DNA for the CDR3 is TGCGCCAGCAGCCAGGTGTCCAGGGTGGGGCAGTTCTTC. As protein: CASSQVSRVGQFF.

V gene TRBV9 combines with J gene TRBJ1-6; D gene uncertain. The germline CDR1 and CDR2 sequences are SGDLS and YYNGEE. The CDR3 contains 14 residues. V lost 3 bases to trimming and J lost 8 bases, with 12 bases between them. The CDR3 is CASSARGGHSPLHF. Here the CDR3 DNA reads TGTGCCAGCAGCGCAAGAGGAGGTCATTCACCCCTCCACTTT. Full variable domain (remainder filled in from reference TRBV9 and TRBJ1-6): DSGVTQTPKHLITATGQRVTLRCSPRSGDLSVYWYQQSLDQGLQFLIQYYNGEERAKGNILERFSAQQFPDLHSELNLSSLELGDSALYFCASSARGGHSPLHFGNGTRLTVT.

The chain joins TRBV27 to TRBJ1-5, with D maybe TRBD1 (6 bases). V gave up 5 bases and J gave up 1 base, with 12 bases separating them. Germline CDR1 MNHEY, CDR2 SMNVEV (reference sequence). The CDR3 is made up of 15 amino acids. CDR3 DNA sequence: TGTGCCAGCAGTGCAGGGGTCGGGAGCAATCAGCCCCAGCATTTT. As protein: CASSAGVGSNQPQHF.

The CDR3 here is CASSPGTGGEVNQPQHF. DNA of the CDR3: TGTGCCAGCAGCCCGGGGACAGGGGGCGAAGTTAATCAGCCCCAGCATTTT. This chain joins TRBV7-3 and TRBJ1-5; 12 bases map to TRBD1. V shed 5 bases, J shed 4 bases, and the junction held 9 bases outside the gene matches. Germline assignment: CDR1 SGHTA and CDR2 FQGTGA. There are 17 residues in the CDR3.

This clone was found a few times. The chain carries TRBV7-9 and TRBJ1-2, with TRBD1 matching over 10 bases. Germline values: CDR1 SEHNR, CDR2 FQNEAQ (reference sequence). Trimming took 5 bases from V and 6 from J; bases not matched to a gene: 9. The CDR3 consists of 15 residues. CDR3 coding DNA: TGTGCCAGCAGCACAGGGACAGGGGAACTCCATGGCTACACCTTC. Translation gives CASSTGTGELHGYTF.

The chain carries TRBV11-2 and TRBJ1-5; D call uncertain. Germline CDR1 and CDR2: SGHAT and FQNNGV. The CDR3 is made up of 15 amino acids. V was pared by 3 bases and J by 0 bases, with 9 bases between. The CDR3 DNA reads as TGTGCCAGCAGCTTGTCTCCTACTAGCAATCAGCCCCAGCATTTT. Amino acids: CASSLSPTSNQPQHF.

The V call is TRBV27, the J call TRBJ1-2; D is uncertain. This CDR3 has 14 residues. Trimming cost V 4 bases and J 0 bases, with 9 bases left between them. Germline CDR1 MNHEY, CDR2 SMNVEV (reference sequence). The CDR3 loop reads CASSSRSSNYGYTF. The CDR3 DNA is TGTGCCAGCAGTTCCCGGTCATCTAACTATGGCTACACCTTC.

J is TRBJ2-3 and V is TRBV7-2, with 8 positions matching TRBD2. After removal of 5 bases from V and 6 bases from J, the junction contained 13 bases not matched to a gene. The CDR3 loop spans 16 amino acids. From germline, CDR1 is SGHTA and CDR2 FQGNSA. CDR3: CASSTTGTPGGDTQYF. The CDR3 DNA reads as TGTGCCAGCAGCACCACCGGGACCCCGGGAGGGGATACGCAGTATTTT.

The chain joins TRBV27 to TRBJ2-3; D is possibly TRBD1 (6 bases). V was shortened by 5 bases and J by 6 bases, with 21 bases between the two germline ends. Germline CDR1 and CDR2: MNHEY and SMNVEV (reference sequence). The CDR3 sequence is 16 residues long. The CDR3 region has the DNA TGTGCCAGCAGTCCCATGAAGCGAACAGGGCCCGATACGCAGTATTTT. It codes for CASSPMKRTGPDTQYF.

Points on this clone: The sample has other DNA sequences that encode this CDR3 too. The chain carries TRBV9 and TRBJ2-5; maybe TRBD1 (5 bases). V dropped 0 bases and J dropped 4 bases, with 7 bases sitting between them. Germline V gene sequence: CDR1 SGDLS, CDR2 YYNGEE. There are 13 residues in the CDR3. The CDR3 loop reads CASSVGGGETQYF. CDR3 coding DNA: TGTGCCAGCAGCGTAGGGGGCGGAGAGACCCAGTACTTC.

This clone was seen once. The J gene is TRBJ2-1, the V gene TRBV4-1; 7 bases line up with TRBD2. V was clipped by 0 bases and J by 0 bases; unmatched bases: 5. Germline V CDR1 and CDR2: MGHRA, YSYEKL. This CDR3 spans 17 amino acids. The CDR3 here is CASSQEGGGPSYNEQFF. As DNA, the CDR3 is TGCGCCAGCAGCCAAGAAGGCGGGGGACCCTCCTACAATGAGCAGTTCTTC.

The chain carries TRBV18 and TRBJ1-1; 9 bases are a match to TRBD1. This CDR3 is built from 17 residues. V gave up 4 bases and J gave up 2 bases; unmatched junction bases: 11. Germline-derived CDR1 and CDR2 are KGHSH and LQKENI. The CDR3 DNA reads TGTGCCAGCTCACTTGCGGGACAGGGATTGTTTAACACTGAAGCTTTCTTT. It encodes CASSLAGQGLFNTEAFF.

The chain recombines TRBV12-5 with TRBJ1-1; D call uncertain. The germline V and J ends were trimmed by 4 bases and 0 bases, with 6 bases remaining between them. Germline lookup yields CDR1 LGHNT and CDR2 FRNRAP. CDR3 length equals 13 residues. CDR3 sequence (DNA): TGTGCTAGTGGTTCTACAGTGAACACTGAAGCTTTCTTT. Protein product: CASGSTVNTEAFF.

The CDR3 nucleotides are TGTGCCAGCAGCCCCTCCGGGTCGGGGGGCACTGAAGCTTTCTTT. Its translation is CASSPSGSGGTEAFF. V usage is TRBV4-2 and J usage is TRBJ1-1; a weak D match, TRBD1 (5 bases). Trimming pared 4 bases from V and 4 bases from J, leaving 16 bases between. Germline CDR1 LGHNA, CDR2 YNFKEQ. The CDR3 covers 15 residues.

V usage is TRBV19 and J usage is TRBJ1-3; D not certain. Germline V gene data show CDR1 as LNHDA and CDR2 as SQIVND (reference sequence). V lost 8 bases, J lost 4 bases, and 9 bases lay in between. The length of the CDR3 is 12 residues. The CDR3 sequence is CASAGSGNTIYF. In DNA form, the CDR3 reads TGTGCCAGTGCAGGTTCAGGAAACACCATATATTTT.

J is TRBJ1-4 and V is TRBV5-6; TRBD1 aligns across 8 bases. The CDR3 has 16 amino acids. The V segment lost 0 bases and the J segment 1 base; nucleotides outside the gene matches: 2. Germline V lookup: CDR1 SGHDT, CDR2 YYEEEE. The CDR3 loop is CASSLGGQGTNEKLFF. In DNA, the CDR3 is TGTGCCAGCAGCTTGGGCGGACAGGGAACTAATGAAAAACTGTTTTTT.

The chain uses TRBV6-5 and TRBJ1-2; D gene uncertain. V was shortened by 5 bases and J by 5 bases, with 15 bases between the two germline ends. Germline loops: CDR1 MNHEY, CDR2 SVGAGI. There are 14 residues in the CDR3. The CDR3 bases are TGTGCCAGCAGTCGCCCAATAGCCCCGTATGGCTACACCTTC. Encoded protein: CASSRPIAPYGYTF.

V is TRBV6-6 and J is TRBJ2-7; 13 bases line up with TRBD2. V was clipped by 8 bases and J by 3 bases; unmatched bases: 4. The CDR3 has 14 residues. In germline, CDR1 is MNHNY, CDR2 SVGAGI (reference sequence). CDR3 nucleotide sequence: TGTGCCAGCCCCGGACTAGCGGGGGACTACGAGCAGTACTTC. As protein: CASPGLAGDYEQYF.

The chain links TRBV6-5 to TRBJ1-6, with TRBD1 identical over 8 bases. After removal of 2 bases from V and 14 bases from J, the junction contained 8 bases not matched to a gene. The CDR3 is 14 amino acids. Germline V CDR1 and CDR2: MNHEY, SVGAGI. CDR3 DNA sequence: TGTGCCAGCAGTTACGGGACAGGTGGTGGGACCCTCCACTTT. Protein product: CASSYGTGGGTLHF.